This T cell receptor beta chain was obtained from a study of T cell changes during pregnancy in multiple sclerosis. Germline-derived CDR1 and CDR2 are LNHDA and SQIVND (reference sequence). CDR3 length: 14 residues. The junction had 1 base not matched to a gene; V was cut back by 3 bases and J by 2 bases. Assay: immunoSEQ multiplex PCR; the TCRdb copy retains only in-frame clones and omits some. Of roughly 26,000 clones listed, about 88% were seen once; the top ten hold roughly 17%. This TCR was recovered from a female donor with multiple sclerosis, enrolled in a pregnancy study. The source was CD8+ T cells from peripheral blood mononuclear cells, collected in the second trimester of pregnancy. This chain joins TRBV19 and TRBJ2-3; 8 bases agree with TRBD1. DNA for the CDR3: TGTGCCAGTAGTATGGGACAGGCCACAGATACGCAGTATTTT. Its protein is CASSMGQATDTQYF.